The table lists the clone carrying this T cell receptor beta chain with a few counts. The sample originates from a study of blood T cell repertoires in COVID-19. The data were produced by immunoSEQ multiplex PCR, yet TCRdb's version contains in-frame clones alone and is incomplete. Here the sample spans 170,000 or so clones, just under 90% being singletons. CDR3 length equals 15 residues. V lost 6 bases and J 2 bases, leaving 14 bases between the germline ends. Germline-derived CDR1 and CDR2 are SNHLY and FYNNEI. This chain links TRBV2 with TRBJ2-1, with a weak D call TRBD2 (5 bases). This clonotype was obtained from a young woman who had recovered from COVID-19. The specimen was peripheral blood. The CDR3 sequence is CASSAAGDPYNEQFF. DNA of the CDR3: TGTGCCAGCAGCGCTGCGGGTGACCCCTACAATGAGCAGTTCTTC.